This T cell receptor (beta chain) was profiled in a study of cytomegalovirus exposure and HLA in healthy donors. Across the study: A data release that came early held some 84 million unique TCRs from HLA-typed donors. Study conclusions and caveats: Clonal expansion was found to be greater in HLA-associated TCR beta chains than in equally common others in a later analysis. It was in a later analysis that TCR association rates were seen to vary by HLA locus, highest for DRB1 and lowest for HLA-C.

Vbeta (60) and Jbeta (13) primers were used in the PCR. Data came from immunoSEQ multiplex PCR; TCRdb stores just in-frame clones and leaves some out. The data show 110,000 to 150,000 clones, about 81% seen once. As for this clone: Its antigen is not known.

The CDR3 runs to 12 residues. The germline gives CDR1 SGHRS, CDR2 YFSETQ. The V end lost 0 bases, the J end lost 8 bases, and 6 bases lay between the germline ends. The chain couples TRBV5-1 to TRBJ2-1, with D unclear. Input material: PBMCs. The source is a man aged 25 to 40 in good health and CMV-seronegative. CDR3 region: CASSLARDEQFF. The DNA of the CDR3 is TGCGCCAGCAGCTTGGCTCGCGATGAGCAGTTCTTC.